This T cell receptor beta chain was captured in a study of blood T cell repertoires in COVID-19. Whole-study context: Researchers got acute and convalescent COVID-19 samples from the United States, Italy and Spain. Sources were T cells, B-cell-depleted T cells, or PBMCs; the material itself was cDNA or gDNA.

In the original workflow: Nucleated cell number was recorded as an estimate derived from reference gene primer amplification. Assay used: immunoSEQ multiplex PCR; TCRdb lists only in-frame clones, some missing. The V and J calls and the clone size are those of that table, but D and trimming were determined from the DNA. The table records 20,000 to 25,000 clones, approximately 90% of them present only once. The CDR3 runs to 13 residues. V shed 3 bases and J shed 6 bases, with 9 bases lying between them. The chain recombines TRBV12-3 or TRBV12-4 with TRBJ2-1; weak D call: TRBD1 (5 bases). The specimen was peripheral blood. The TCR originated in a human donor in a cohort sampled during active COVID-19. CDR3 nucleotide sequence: TGTGCCAGCAGTTTGGGGCCGATCAATGAGCAGTTCTTC. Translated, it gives CASSLGPINEQFF.